This T cell receptor beta chain was sequenced in a study of OX40 agonist ivuxolimab in advanced cancers. Study results and limitations: Some of the nonresponding patients also showed low levels of normalized T-cell clonal expansion. More expanded clones were found, on average, in CD8+ than in CD4+ T cells.

Assay used: immunoSEQ multiplex PCR; TCRdb lists only in-frame clones, some missing. The sample holds under 90,000 clones, approximately 89% seen once. Germline CDR1 reads MGHRA; CDR2 reads YSYEKL. This CDR3 has 17 residues. Trimming removed 2 bases from V and 0 bases from J, with 14 bases in between. A remark on this clone: Its antigen is still unknown.

V usage is TRBV4-1 and J usage is TRBJ2-1, with D unclear. The sequence derives from an adult with an advanced solid tumor such as melanoma, head and neck, liver or kidney cancer. The sequenced sample was CD4+ or CD8+ T cells sorted from blood, obtained in a trial of the OX40 agonist ivuxolimab. CDR3 in DNA: TGCGCCAGCAGCCAATCTCCGGTGGCTAGCTCCTACAATGAGCAGTTCTTC. It yields the protein CASSQSPVASSYNEQFF.